These T cell receptor beta chains were read from a single sample in a study of T cells in Graves' hyperthyroidism and ophthalmopathy. TCRdb processed the multiplex PCR reads anew with MiXCR; each CDR3 protein has one entry. The sample lists a few hundred thousand distinct CDR3 sequences, about 15% occurring once. Sequencing input: blood. These receptors were obtained from a woman in her sixties or seventies with Graves' ophthalmopathy. CDR3s include the opening cysteine and the closing phenylalanine or tryptophan. A D gene is named only where the DNA matches it firmly. Clone size is not always given. Where it is, it says once, few, many or a class for expanded clones.

>TRBV10-3|.|.|TRBJ1-5
CAISDLYQPQHF
TGTGCCATCAGTGACTTGTATCAGCCCCAGCATTTT
>TRBV6-1|.|many|TRBJ1-5
CASRFRDPSGQPQHF
TGTGCCAGCAGATTCCGGGACCCCTCGGGTCAGCCCCAGCATTTT
>TRBV9|.|.|TRBJ1-2
CASSLQGVPILGYTF
TGTGCCAGCAGCCTCCAGGGAGTTCCTATTCTTGGCTACACCTTC
>TRBV30|.|many|TRBJ2-7
CASGLRYEQYF
TGTGCAAGTGGACTACGCTACGAGCAGTACTTC
>TRBV5-1|TRBD2|many|TRBJ2-1
CASSPAGGYNEQFF
TGCGCCAGCAGCCCCGCGGGGGGCTACAATGAGCAGTTCTTC
>TRBV12-3/TRBV12-4|.|many|TRBJ1-1
CASSVYRDSLNTEAFF
TGTGCCAGCAGTGTCTACCGGGACTCCCTGAACACTGAAGCTTTCTTT
>TRBV3-1|.|many|TRBJ1-6
CASSQALSPLHF
TGTGCCAGCAGCCAAGCCCTCTCACCCCTCCACTTT
>TRBV27|TRBD1|many|TRBJ2-7
CASSAVDRVDYEQYF
TGTGCCAGCAGCGCAGTCGACAGGGTAGACTACGAGCAGTACTTC
>TRBV5-1|.|many|TRBJ2-5
CASSLDGQGRGETQYF
TGCGCCAGCAGCTTGGATGGCCAGGGGAGGGGAGAGACCCAGTACTTC
>TRBV9|TRBD2|.|TRBJ2-5
CASSVEGGQETQYF
TGTGCCAGCAGCGTGGAGGGAGGGCAAGAGACCCAGTACTTC
>TRBV6-1|.|many|TRBJ2-2
CASRPANTGELFF
TGTGCCAGCAGGCCCGCGAACACCGGGGAGCTGTTTTTT
>TRBV3-1|TRBD1|many|TRBJ2-7
CASSNRQGQSYEQYF
TGTGCCAGCAGCAACAGACAGGGGCAATCCTACGAGCAGTACTTC
>TRBV5-1|TRBD2|many|TRBJ2-1
CASSLASGSPYNEQFF
TGCGCCAGCAGCTTGGCTAGCGGGAGCCCCTACAATGAGCAGTTCTTC
>TRBV7-9|TRBD1|many|TRBJ2-1
CASSTRQGSHNEQFF
TGTGCCAGCAGCACCAGACAGGGGTCCCACAATGAGCAGTTCTTC
>TRBV28|TRBD2|many|TRBJ2-4
CASSRLAGVGNIQYF
TGTGCCAGCAGCCGACTAGCGGGAGTTGGGAACATTCAGTACTTC
>TRBV5-1|.|many|TRBJ2-1
CASSLGHEQFF
TGCGCCAGCAGCTTGGGTCATGAGCAGTTCTTC
>TRBV12-5|.|.|TRBJ1-2
CASGWAPNYGYTF
TGTGCTAGTGGTTGGGCCCCAAACTATGGCTACACCTTC
>TRBV7-3|.|.|TRBJ1-2
CASSPSGQNYGYTF
TGTGCCAGCAGCCCCTCGGGGCAGAACTATGGCTACACCTTC
>TRBV2|TRBD1|many|TRBJ1-2
CARKQGNGYTF
TGTGCCAGAAAACAGGGGAATGGCTACACCTTC
>TRBV2|TRBD2|many|TRBJ2-7
CASSGSSGSYEQYF
TGTGCCAGCAGTGGCTCTAGCGGCAGCTACGAGCAGTACTTC
>TRBV30|TRBD1|many|TRBJ1-5
CAWGDRGDQPQHF
TGTGCCTGGGGCGACAGGGGTGATCAGCCCCAGCATTTT
>TRBV7-6|.|many|TRBJ2-5
CASSPREGPRETQYF
TGTGCCAGCAGCCCGCGTGAAGGTCCTAGGGAGACCCAGTACTTC
>TRBV12-3/TRBV12-4|TRBD1|many|TRBJ2-5
CASSLRPLGQGRGETQYF
TGTGCCAGCAGTTTAAGGCCTTTGGGACAGGGAAGAGGAGAGACCCAGTACTTC
>TRBV5-1|.|few|TRBJ2-6
CASSRGGGANVLTF
TGCGCCAGTAGCAGGGGAGGAGGGGCCAACGTCCTGACTTTC
>TRBV7-2|.|.|TRBJ2-7
CASSPYRGSYGYEQYF
TGTGCCAGCAGCCCCTACCGGGGTTCCTATGGCTACGAGCAGTACTTC
>TRBV2|.|many|TRBJ2-2
CASSEHREAGELFF
TGTGCCAGCAGTGAGCACAGGGAGGCCGGGGAGCTGTTTTTT
>TRBV20-1|.|many|TRBJ2-5
CSAPRSGLQETQYF
TGCAGTGCTCCAAGGTCGGGGTTACAAGAGACCCAGTACTTC
>TRBV30|TRBD2|few|TRBJ2-1
CACLNMGLAGGEQFF
TGTGCCTGTCTAAATATGGGACTAGCGGGAGGTGAGCAGTTCTTC
>TRBV20-1|TRBD2|many|TRBJ2-1
CSARREGHNEQFF
TGCAGTGCTAGGAGGGAGGGCCACAATGAGCAGTTCTTC
>TRBV12-3/TRBV12-4|.|many|TRBJ2-4
CASSLGERAKNIQYF
TGTGCCAGCAGTTTAGGGGAGCGGGCCAAAAACATTCAGTACTTC
>TRBV6-1|.|many|TRBJ2-7
CASSEGARGKLAGAYEQYF
TGTGCCAGCAGTGAAGGGGCCAGGGGGAAGCTAGCGGGTGCCTACGAGCAGTACTTC
>TRBV9|TRBD1|.|TRBJ2-3
CASSVGGQSTDTQYF
TGTGCCAGCAGCGTAGGGGGACAGAGCACAGATACGCAGTATTTT
>TRBV6-1|.|many|TRBJ2-3
CASSWTDTQYF
TGTGCCAGCAGTTGGACAGATACGCAGTATTTT
>TRBV20-1|.|few|TRBJ1-3
CSARTPQPGNTIYF
TGCAGTGCTAGAACCCCCCAGCCTGGAAACACCATATATTTT
>TRBV6-5|TRBD2|many|TRBJ2-3
CASSYLPGAGEDTQYF
TGTGCCAGCAGTTACTTGCCCGGCGCGGGAGAGGATACGCAGTATTTT
>TRBV2|.|few|TRBJ2-3
CASNRLSVGTDTQYF
TGTGCCAGCAATCGACTATCAGTGGGGACAGATACGCAGTATTTT
>TRBV7-9|.|many|TRBJ2-5
CASSPYQETQYF
TGTGCCAGCAGCCCGTACCAAGAGACCCAGTACTTC
>TRBV6-1|TRBD2|few|TRBJ2-3
CASRGAGGTDTQYF
TGTGCCAGCCGGGGCGCGGGAGGCACAGATACGCAGTATTTT
>TRBV11-3|TRBD2|many|TRBJ2-3
CASSLGKTSGSPDTQYF
TGTGCCAGCAGCTTAGGCAAGACTAGCGGGAGTCCAGATACGCAGTATTTT
>TRBV28|.|.|TRBJ1-3
CASSSDRSYSGNTIYF
TGTGCCAGCAGTTCCGACAGGAGTTACTCTGGAAACACCATATATTTT
>TRBV6-1|TRBD1|.|TRBJ2-1
CASTDGQAYNEQFF
TGTGCCAGCACTGACGGACAGGCTTACAATGAGCAGTTCTTC
>TRBV28|.|many|TRBJ2-7
CASRPSGFGGAGYEQYF
TGTGCCAGCAGGCCCTCGGGGTTCGGGGGCGCCGGTTACGAGCAGTACTTC
>TRBV20-1|TRBD1|.|TRBJ1-5
CSARQGNSNQPQHF
TGCAGTGCTCGACAGGGGAATAGCAATCAGCCCCAGCATTTT
>TRBV5-1|TRBD1|few|TRBJ2-5
CASSHRTGEMTQYF
TGCGCCAGCAGCCATAGGACAGGGGAGATGACCCAGTACTTC
>TRBV28|.|many|TRBJ1-3
CASSLKTPGNTIYF
TGTGCCAGCAGTTTGAAAACCCCTGGAAACACCATATATTTT
>TRBV20-1|TRBD1|many|TRBJ2-7
CSATGTGYEQYF
TGCAGTGCGACCGGGACAGGGTATGAGCAGTACTTC
>TRBV3-1|.|.|TRBJ2-5
CASSQRAASETQYF
TGTGCCAGCAGCCAGAGAGCTGCAAGCGAGACCCAGTACTTC
>TRBV25-1|.|few|TRBJ2-7
CASSEARGVYEQYF
TGTGCCAGCAGTGAGGCTAGGGGGGTCTACGAGCAGTACTTC
>TRBV28|TRBD2|many|TRBJ2-7
CASSTVSLGTSRRYEQYF
TGTGCCAGCAGTACAGTCTCGCTCGGGACTAGCCGTCGGTACGAGCAGTACTTC